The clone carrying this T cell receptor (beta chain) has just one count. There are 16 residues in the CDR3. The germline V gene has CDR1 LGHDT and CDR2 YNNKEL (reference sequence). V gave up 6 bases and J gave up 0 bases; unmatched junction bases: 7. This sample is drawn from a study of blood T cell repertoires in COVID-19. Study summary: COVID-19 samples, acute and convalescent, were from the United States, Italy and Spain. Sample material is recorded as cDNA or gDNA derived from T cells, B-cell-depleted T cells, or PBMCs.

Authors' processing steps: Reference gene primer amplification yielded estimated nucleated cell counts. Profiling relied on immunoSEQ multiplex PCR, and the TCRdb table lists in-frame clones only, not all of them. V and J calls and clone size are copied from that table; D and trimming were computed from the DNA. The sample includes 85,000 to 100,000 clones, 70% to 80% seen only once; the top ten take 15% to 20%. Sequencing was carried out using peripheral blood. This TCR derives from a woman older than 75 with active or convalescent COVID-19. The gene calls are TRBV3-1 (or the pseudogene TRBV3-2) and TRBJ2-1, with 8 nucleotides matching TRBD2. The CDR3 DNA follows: TGTGCCAGCAGTCTAGCGGGCATGGGCTCCTACAATGAGCAGTTCTTC. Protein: CASSLAGMGSYNEQFF.